Detailed here is one T cell receptor beta chain. This entry comes from a study of shared clonotypes between healthy human individuals. Sequencing was performed with immunoSEQ multiplex PCR; in TCRdb, only in-frame clones are kept and a portion is missing. This repertoire shows about half a million clones, 78% found once; its top ten account for around 13%. CDR1 and CDR2 from the germline V gene are KGHSH and LQKENI. Between the trimmed V and J ends, which lost 0 bases and 0 bases, there was a span of 6 bases. The CDR3 sequence is 14 residues long. Material: PBMCs. The chain employs TRBV18 and TRBJ2-7; D is unclear. This receptor was taken from a woman between 40 and 50 years old in good health. Some clones in this sample may be carry-over from other donors' samples. CDR3 sequence: CASSPPRSSYEQYF. CDR3 coding DNA: TGTGCCAGCTCACCACCGCGGAGCTCCTACGAGCAGTACTTC.